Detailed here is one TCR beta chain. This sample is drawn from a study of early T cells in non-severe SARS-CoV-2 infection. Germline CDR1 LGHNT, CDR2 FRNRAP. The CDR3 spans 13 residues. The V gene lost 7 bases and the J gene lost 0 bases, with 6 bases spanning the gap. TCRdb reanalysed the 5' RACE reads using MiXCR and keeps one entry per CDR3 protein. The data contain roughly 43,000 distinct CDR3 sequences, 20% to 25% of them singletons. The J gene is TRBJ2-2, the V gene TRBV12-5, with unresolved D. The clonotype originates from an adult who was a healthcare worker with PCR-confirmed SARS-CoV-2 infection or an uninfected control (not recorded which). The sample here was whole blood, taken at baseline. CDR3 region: CASEVPNTGELFF. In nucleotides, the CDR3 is TGTGCTAGTGAGGTCCCGAACACCGGGGAGCTGTTTTTT.